This T cell receptor (beta chain) was recorded in a study of T cell repertoires in cytomegalovirus infection. Germline assignment: CDR1 SGHVS and CDR2 FQNEAQ. V lost 8 bases, J lost 4 bases, and 9 bases lay in between. This CDR3 region has 12 residues. TCRdb recomputed calls from the reads with MiXCR, one row per CDR3 protein. The sample has about 920,000 distinct CDR3 sequences; approximately 32% are singletons. Whole-study findings and limits: There were HLA-C-restricted CMV-specific TCR beta clonotypes dominating the ex vivo response.

In its sample, this clonotype was seen many times. Antigen unknown. Sequenced material: cultured CD8+ T cells from PBMCs, taken from culture after CMV antigen stimulation. The TCR sequence derives from a human donor in good health (CMV status not recorded). Some clones in this sample may be carry-over from other donors' samples. The chain combines TRBV7-8 with TRBJ2-1, with unresolved D. CDR3 in amino acids: CASAELYNEQFF. The CDR3 DNA is TGTGCCAGCGCGGAATTGTACAATGAGCAGTTCTTC.